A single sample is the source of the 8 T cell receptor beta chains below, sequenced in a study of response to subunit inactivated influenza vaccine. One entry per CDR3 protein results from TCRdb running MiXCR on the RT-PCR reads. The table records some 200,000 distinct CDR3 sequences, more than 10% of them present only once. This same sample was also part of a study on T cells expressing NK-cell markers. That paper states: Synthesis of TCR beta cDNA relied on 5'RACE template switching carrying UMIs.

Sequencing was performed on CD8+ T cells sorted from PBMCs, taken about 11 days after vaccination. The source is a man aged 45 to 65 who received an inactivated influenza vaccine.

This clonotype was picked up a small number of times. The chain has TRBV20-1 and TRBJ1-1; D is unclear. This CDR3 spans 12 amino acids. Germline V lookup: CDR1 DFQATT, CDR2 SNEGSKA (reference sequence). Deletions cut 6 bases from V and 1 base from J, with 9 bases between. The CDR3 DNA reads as TGCAGTGCACCCGGAGCGAACACTGAAGCTTTCTTT. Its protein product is CSAPGANTEAFF.

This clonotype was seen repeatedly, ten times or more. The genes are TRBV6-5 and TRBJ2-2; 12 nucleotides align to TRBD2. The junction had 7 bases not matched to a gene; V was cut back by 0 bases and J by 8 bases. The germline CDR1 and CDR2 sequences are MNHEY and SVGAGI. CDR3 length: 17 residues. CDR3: CASSYSWTSGTLGELFF. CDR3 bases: TGTGCCAGCAGTTACTCGTGGACTAGCGGGACCCTTGGGGAGCTGTTTTTT.

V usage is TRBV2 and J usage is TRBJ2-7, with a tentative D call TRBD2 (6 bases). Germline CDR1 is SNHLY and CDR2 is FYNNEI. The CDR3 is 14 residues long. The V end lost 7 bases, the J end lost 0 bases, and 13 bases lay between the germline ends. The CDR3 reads CASTGGPLSYEQYF. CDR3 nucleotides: TGTGCCAGCACCGGGGGACCCCTCTCCTACGAGCAGTACTTC.

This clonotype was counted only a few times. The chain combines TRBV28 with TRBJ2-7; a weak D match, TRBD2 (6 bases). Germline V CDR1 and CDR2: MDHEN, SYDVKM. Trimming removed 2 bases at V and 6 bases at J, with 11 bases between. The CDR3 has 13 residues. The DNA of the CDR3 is TGTGCCAGCAGTTTAATGGCGGGAACCGAGCAGTACTTC. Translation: CASSLMAGTEQYF.

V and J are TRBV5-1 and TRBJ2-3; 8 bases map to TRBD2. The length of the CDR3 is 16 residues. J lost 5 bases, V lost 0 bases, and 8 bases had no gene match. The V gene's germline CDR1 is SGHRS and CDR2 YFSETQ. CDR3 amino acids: CASSLGASGLKDTQYF. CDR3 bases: TGCGCCAGCAGCTTGGGGGCTAGCGGGCTGAAAGATACGCAGTATTTT.

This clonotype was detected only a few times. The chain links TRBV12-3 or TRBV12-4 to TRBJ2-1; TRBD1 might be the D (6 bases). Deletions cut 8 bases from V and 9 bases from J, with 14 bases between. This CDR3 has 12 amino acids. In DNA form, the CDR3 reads TGTGCCAGCGGTTCGGGCAGGGGTGAGCAGTTCTTC. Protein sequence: CASGSGRGEQFF.

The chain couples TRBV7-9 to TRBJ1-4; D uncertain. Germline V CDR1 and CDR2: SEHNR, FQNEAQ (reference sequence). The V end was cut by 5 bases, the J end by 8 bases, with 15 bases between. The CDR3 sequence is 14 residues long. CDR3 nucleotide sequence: TGTGCCAGCAGCCCCGGCGGGGAAGGAGAAAAACTGTTTTTT. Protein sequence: CASSPGGEGEKLFF. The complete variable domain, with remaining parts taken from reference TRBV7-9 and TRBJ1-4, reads DTGVSQNPRHKITKRGQNVTFRCDPISEHNRLYWYRQTLGQGPEFLTYFQNEAQLEKSRLLSDRFSAERPKGSFSTLEIQRTEQGDSAMYLCASSPGGEGEKLFFGSGTQLSVL.

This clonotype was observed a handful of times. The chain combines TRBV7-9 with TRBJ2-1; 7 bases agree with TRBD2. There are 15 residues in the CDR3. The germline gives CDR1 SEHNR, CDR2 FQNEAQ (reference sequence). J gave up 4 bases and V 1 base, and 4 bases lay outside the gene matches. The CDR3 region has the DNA TGTGCCAGCAGCTTAGTGGCGGGAGCTTACAATGAGCAGTTCTTC. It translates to CASSLVAGAYNEQFF.